The entry below gives a single T cell receptor (beta chain) sequence along with its context. The antigen remains undetermined. The sample belongs to a study of shared clonotypes between healthy human individuals. Across the study: Each donor had three CD4 naive, three CD4 memory, two CD8 naive and one CD8 memory plate. Notes on the study in general: The donor pool, a small one, limited the genetic and exposure-history diversity represented. Compared with memory subsets, naive subsets generally had larger estimated richness.

Assay: immunoSEQ multiplex PCR; the TCRdb copy retains only in-frame clones and omits some. This table has under 650,000 clones, less than 96% appearing once. The donors, healthy adults who were HIV-negative, had experienced no recent acute infections or vaccinations. Per germline, CDR1 SGHRS and CDR2 YFSETQ. The CDR3 runs 14 residues. Trimming left V 1 base short and J 7 bases short, with 15 bases between. This chain links TRBV5-1 with TRBJ2-7; tentatively, D is TRBD1 (6 bases). The TCR was taken from a woman aged 30 to 39 in good health. Material for sequencing was naive CD4+ T cells sorted from blood. Specified subset: CD45RA+ positively selected. CDR3 residues: CASSLSTSGDEQYF. CDR3 DNA: TGCGCCAGCAGCTTGTCTACCTCAGGGGATGAGCAGTACTTC.